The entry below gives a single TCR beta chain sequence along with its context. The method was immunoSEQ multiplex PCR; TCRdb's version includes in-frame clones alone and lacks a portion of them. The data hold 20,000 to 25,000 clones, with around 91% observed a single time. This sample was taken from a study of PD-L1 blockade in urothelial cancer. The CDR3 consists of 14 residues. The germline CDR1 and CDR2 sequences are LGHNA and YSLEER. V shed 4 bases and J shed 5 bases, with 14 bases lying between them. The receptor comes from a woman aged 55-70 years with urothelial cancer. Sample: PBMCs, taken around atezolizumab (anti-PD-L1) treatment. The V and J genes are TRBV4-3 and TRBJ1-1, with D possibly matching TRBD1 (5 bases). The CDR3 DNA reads TGCGCCAGCAGCCCGGGGTTGGGGGGGACTGAAGCTTTCTTT. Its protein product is CASSPGLGGTEAFF.